This T cell receptor beta chain emerged from a study of cytomegalovirus exposure and HLA in healthy donors. Points from the study as a whole: A cluster of highly shared sequence variants was likely a sequencing artifact. A missense DCLRE1C variant was associated with V- and J-gene trimming of TCR beta chains in a later analysis, and an independent cohort replicated the association.

The PCR ran on 60 Vbeta and 13 Jbeta primers. Sequencing used immunoSEQ multiplex PCR; TCRdb keeps in-frame clones, though not all of them. Of about 60,000 clones listed, over 65% are singletons. The CDR3 loop spans 16 amino acids. Germline V gene lookup returns CDR1 SGHTA and CDR2 FQGNSA. The V and J ends lost 3 bases and 7 bases, in that order; junction bases with no gene match: 12. A note on this clone: What it binds is unknown.

This clonotype was sampled from a man aged 35-49 years in good health and CMV-seropositive. The chain combines TRBV7-2 with TRBJ2-7; 10 nucleotides align to TRBD2. Sequenced sample: PBMCs. In DNA form, the CDR3 reads TGTGCCAGCAGCTTGCCCCAGCGGGGGGGCCTAAAAGAGCAGTACTTC. Residues: CASSLPQRGGLKEQYF.